This T cell receptor (beta chain) was captured in a study of Tregs in tolerant kidney transplant recipients. Study context: Recipients received nonmyeloablative bone marrow transplants from related graft donors, with transient mixed chimerism.

Sequenced by immunoSEQ multiplex PCR; TCRdb stores in-frame clones only, minus some. The sample comprises fewer than 100,000 clones, 85% to 95% of which are singletons, and 0.34% rests with the top ten. Between the trimmed V and J ends, which lost 2 bases and 1 base, there was a span of 14 bases. Germline V gene data show CDR1 as KGHSH and CDR2 as LQKENI. The CDR3 consists of 17 residues. The receptor comes from a human donor who received a combined kidney and bone marrow transplant. This specimen was Tregs from blood, taken before the transplant. The chain combines TRBV18 with TRBJ1-4; maybe TRBD1 (6 bases). CDR3 coding DNA: TGTGCCAGCTCACCAGACAGGTCAAGGGGAACTAATGAAAAACTGTTTTTT. Translating it yields CASSPDRSRGTNEKLFF.